Below are 28 T cell receptor beta chains sequenced from a single sample in a study of cytomegalovirus exposure and HLA in healthy donors. Vbeta (60) and Jbeta (13) primers were used in the PCR. Sequencing used immunoSEQ multiplex PCR; TCRdb keeps in-frame clones, though not all of them. The data hold about 120,000 clones, with about 80% observed a single time. Sequences were obtained from PBMCs. The receptors come from a male donor in good health and CMV-seronegative.

The chain links TRBV6-5 to TRBJ1-6; 7 nucleotides line up with TRBD1. The J segment lost 6 bases and the V segment lost 8 bases, leaving 10 bases of the junction unmatched. Germline CDR1 is MNHEY and CDR2 is SVGAGI. The CDR3 has 15 residues. The CDR3 DNA sequence: TGTGCCAGCGGTGCGTCCGGGACAGCTAATTCACCCCTCCACTTT. It yields the protein CASGASGTANSPLHF.

The chain has TRBV5-1 and TRBJ1-2; 9 nucleotides agree with TRBD1. CDR3 length: 17 residues. The germline V gene encodes CDR1 SGHRS and CDR2 YFSETQ. V trimming: 4 bases; J trimming: 7 bases; junction bases outside the gene matches: 17. The CDR3 nucleotides are TGCGCCAGCAGCCCGCTACCTACCGGGACAGGGTTAAGTGGCTACACCTTC. This gives the protein CASSPLPTGTGLSGYTF.

This sequence joins TRBV6-4 and TRBJ2-2; possible D gene TRBD1, 6 bases. V lost 4 bases to trimming and J lost 2 bases, with 11 bases between them. Germline CDR1 is MRHNA and CDR2 is SNTAGT. CDR3 length equals 15 residues. The CDR3 here is CASSARTENTGELFF. CDR3 DNA sequence: TGTGCCAGCAGTGCCAGGACAGAAAACACCGGGGAGCTGTTTTTT.

The chain links TRBV10-3 to TRBJ1-2; 8 bases line up with TRBD1. Germline V gives CDR1 ENHRY, CDR2 SYGVKD. Germline trimming cut 4 bases from V and 3 bases from J; bases unmatched to any gene: 16. This CDR3 is 18 amino acids long. DNA of the CDR3: TGTGCCATCAGTGGATCCGGGACAGGTTTCTTAGAACACTATGGCTACACCTTC. Translated: CAISGSGTGFLEHYGYTF.

V gene TRBV4-1 combines with J gene TRBJ2-3; 9 bases map to TRBD2. The V gene end was trimmed by 0 bases and the J gene end by 4 bases; junction bases not matched to a gene: 5. The germline V gene encodes CDR1 MGHRA and CDR2 YSYEKL. The CDR3 is 16 amino acids. For the CDR3, the DNA is TGCGCCAGCAGCCAAGATAGGAGCGGGGGGCCAGATACGCAGTATTTT. Amino acid sequence: CASSQDRSGGPDTQYF.

The chain is built from TRBV5-1 and TRBJ2-5; 8 bases line up with TRBD1. The J call may be incorrect, as the DNA end agrees better with TRBJ2-7. Germline CDR1 and CDR2: SGHRS and YFSETQ. CDR3 length: 17 amino acids. The CDR3 is CASSVTGGTRSSYEQYF. Written as DNA, the CDR3 is TGCGCCAGCAGCGTCACAGGGGGTACTAGGAGCTCCTACGAGCAGTACTTC.

This chain connects TRBV14 to TRBJ2-3, with TRBD1 matching over 8 bases. Trimming cost V 1 base and J 2 bases; bases outside gene matches: 2. Germline V CDR1 and CDR2: SGHDN, FVKESK. The CDR3 length is 15 residues. The CDR3 here is CASSQGTGTTDTQYF. The CDR3 DNA sequence: TGTGCCAGCAGCCAAGGGACAGGGACCACAGATACGCAGTATTTT.

The V call is TRBV5-5, the J call TRBJ2-1; a weak D match, TRBD1 (6 bases). The CDR3 covers 13 residues. The V and J ends lost 9 bases and 0 bases respectively, with 10 bases between them. The germline gives CDR1 SGHKS, CDR2 YYEKEE (reference sequence). CDR3 residues: CATGAPSYNEQFF. CDR3 nucleotide sequence: TGTGCCACAGGGGCCCCCTCCTACAATGAGCAGTTCTTC. Based on the CDR3 plus reference TRBV5-5 and TRBJ2-1, the full variable domain is DAGVTQSPTHLIKTRGQQVTLRCSPISGHKSVSWYQQVLGQGPQFIFQYYEKEERGRGNFPDRFSARQFPNYSSELNVNALLLGDSALYLCATGAPSYNEQFFGPGTRLTVL.

This clone appeared a few times. The chain employs TRBV12-5 and TRBJ2-3; 7 positions match TRBD1. This CDR3 region has 15 residues. Germline CDR1 LGHNT, CDR2 FRNRAP. Trimming removed 3 bases from V and 4 bases from J; junction bases left unmatched: 7. CDR3 in amino acids: CASGFPGQDADTQYF. Here the CDR3 DNA reads TGTGCTAGTGGTTTCCCCGGACAGGACGCAGATACGCAGTATTTT.

This clone was counted between two and nine times. The chain combines TRBV5-6 with TRBJ1-2, with TRBD1 matching 10 bases. V lost 7 bases to trimming and J lost 8 bases; unmatched junction nucleotides: 8. CDR3 length: 13 amino acids. CDR1 and CDR2 from the germline V gene are SGHDT and YYEEEE. The CDR3 sequence is CASGTGAFRGYTF. CDR3 DNA sequence: TGTGCCAGCGGGACAGGGGCTTTCAGAGGCTACACCTTC.

The chain uses TRBV2 and TRBJ2-1, with 7 bases identical to TRBD2. V trimming: 1 base; J trimming: 4 bases; junction bases outside the gene matches: 7. This CDR3 contains 16 residues. The germline gives CDR1 SNHLY, CDR2 FYNNEI. In DNA form, the CDR3 reads TGTGCCAGCAGTGAAGTCAGGGACTATCGATACAATGAGCAGTTCTTC. This codes for CASSEVRDYRYNEQFF.

The chain uses TRBV15 and TRBJ1-1; 11 bases line up with TRBD1. Trimming removed 0 bases from V and 6 bases from J; junction bases left unmatched: 3. The CDR3 sequence is 15 residues long. Germline assignment: CDR1 LNHNV and CDR2 YYDKDF (reference sequence). This chain's CDR3 is CATSRDGQGASEAFF. The CDR3 nucleotides are TGTGCCACCAGCAGAGATGGACAGGGGGCTTCTGAAGCTTTCTTT.

The chain couples TRBV27 to TRBJ1-4; 7 positions match TRBD1. From germline, CDR1 is MNHEY and CDR2 SMNVEV (reference sequence). J lost 0 bases, V lost 5 bases, and 12 bases had no gene match. The CDR3 length is 18 residues. The CDR3 protein is CASSSSGTVFPTNEKLFF. The CDR3, as DNA: TGTGCCAGCAGTAGTTCCGGGACAGTCTTTCCAACTAATGAAAAACTGTTTTTT.

This chain uses TRBV6-6 with TRBJ2-5, with 11 positions matching TRBD2. Matching the DNA end better, TRBJ2-7 makes the J call doubtful. The CDR3 sequence is 14 residues long. Germline-derived CDR1 and CDR2 are MNHNY and SVGAGI (reference sequence). The CDR3, as DNA: TGTGCCAGCAGGCAGACTAGCGGGGCTTACGAGCAGTACTTC. Amino acids: CASRQTSGAYEQYF.

V is TRBV6-1 and J is TRBJ2-2; possibly TRBD1 for D (5 bases). V gave up 11 bases and J gave up 5 bases, with 18 bases separating them. Germline CDR1 is MNHNS and CDR2 is SASEGT. The CDR3 totals 14 residues. CDR3 DNA sequence: TGTGCCGCCCGAGCCAGGGAAGGGACCGGGGAGCTGTTTTTT. Its translation is CAARAREGTGELFF.

In regard to this clone: Additional DNA sequences in this sample encode the identical CDR3. This chain connects TRBV30 to TRBJ1-5; D call uncertain. Trimming stripped 0 bases from V and 6 bases from J, with 15 bases between. CDR1 and CDR2 from the germline V gene are GTSNPN and SVGIG (reference sequence). CDR3 length: 15 residues. The CDR3 DNA reads as TGTGCCTGGAGTGTAAATCCGCAAGCCGGTCAGCCCCAGCATTTT. Translated, it gives CAWSVNPQAGQPQHF.

The J gene is TRBJ2-1, the V gene TRBV6-5; 12 bases match TRBD2. V was pared by 4 bases and J by 9 bases, with 7 bases of the junction left unmatched. Germline V lookup: CDR1 MNHEY, CDR2 SVGAGI. This CDR3 spans 15 amino acids. As DNA, the CDR3 is TGTGCCAGCAGTTCACTAGCGGGGGGTCAGGGTGAGCAGTTCTTC. It codes for CASSSLAGGQGEQFF.

This chain uses TRBV7-9 with TRBJ2-7; 7 bases fit TRBD1. CDR1 is SEHNR, CDR2 FQNEAQ, per germline (reference sequence). Trimming at V came to 1 base and at J to 4 bases, leaving 4 bases not matched to a gene. The CDR3 loop spans 14 amino acids. CDR3 residues: CASSLDRGMYEQYF. Written as DNA, the CDR3 is TGTGCCAGCAGCTTAGACAGGGGTATGTACGAGCAGTACTTC.

The V call is TRBV7-6, the J call TRBJ1-1, with TRBD1 matching 8 bases. J lost 0 bases, V lost 5 bases, and 5 bases had no gene match. The CDR3 length is 15 residues. Germline V CDR1 and CDR2: SGHVS, FNYEAQ. Here the CDR3 reads CASSPRTGMNTEAFF. The CDR3 coding sequence is TGTGCCAGCAGCCCCCGGACAGGGATGAACACTGAAGCTTTCTTT.

This clone was picked up a small number of times. The gene calls are TRBV2 and TRBJ2-7; D might be TRBD1 (5 bases). The CDR3 runs 14 residues. Trimming removed 3 bases at V and 2 bases at J, with 11 bases between. Germline loops: CDR1 SNHLY, CDR2 FYNNEI. DNA of the CDR3: TGTGCCAGCAGTGAGTGGACACGACCCTACGAGCAGTACTTC. It translates to CASSEWTRPYEQYF.

This rearrangement joins TRBV4-3 to TRBJ2-7; TRBD1 might be the D (5 bases). Germline V gives CDR1 LGHNA, CDR2 YSLEER. The CDR3 has 14 amino acids. V lost 3 bases and J 0 bases, leaving 9 bases between the germline ends. The CDR3 bases are TGCGCCAGCAGCCAGGTGACAGCCTCCTACGAGCAGTACTTC. It specifies CASSQVTASYEQYF.

V and J are TRBV15 and TRBJ1-1; 9 bases agree with TRBD1. J gave up 0 bases and V 3 bases, and 2 bases lay outside the gene matches. Looked up from germline, CDR1 is LNHNV and CDR2 is YYDKDF (reference sequence). The CDR3 covers 15 residues. In DNA form, the CDR3 reads TGTGCCACCAGCAGCCACAGGGGGCTGAACACTGAAGCTTTCTTT. Residues: CATSSHRGLNTEAFF.

The chain is built from TRBV27 and TRBJ2-6, with 7 bases aligning to TRBD2. The V gene's germline CDR1 is MNHEY and CDR2 SMNVEV (reference sequence). This CDR3 is built from 16 residues. J lost 1 base, V lost 4 bases, and 4 bases had no gene match. The CDR3 loop is CASSWTGGSGANVLTF. CDR3 bases: TGTGCCAGCAGTTGGACGGGAGGTTCTGGGGCCAACGTCCTGACTTTC.

This clone has more than one count but fewer than ten. This chain joins TRBV25-1 and TRBJ2-7; weak D call: TRBD1 (5 bases). Trimming took 3 bases from V and 2 from J, leaving 8 bases between them. Germline lookup yields CDR1 MGHDK and CDR2 SYGVNS. The CDR3 loop spans 13 amino acids. The CDR3 DNA reads TGTGCCAGCAGTGAGACCAGGGCCTACGAGCAGTACTTC. Amino acid sequence: CASSETRAYEQYF.

The chain carries TRBV27 and TRBJ2-7, with 7 bases matching TRBD2. The length of the CDR3 is 13 residues. The V and J ends lost 6 bases and 4 bases, in that order; junction bases with no gene match: 6. Germline V gives CDR1 MNHEY, CDR2 SMNVEV (reference sequence). The CDR3 is CASSSGMRYEQYF. CDR3 in DNA: TGTGCCAGCAGCAGCGGGATGAGGTACGAGCAGTACTTC.

The chain links TRBV19 to TRBJ1-5, with D perhaps matching TRBD1 (5 bases). Trimming pared 0 bases from V and 2 bases from J, leaving 11 bases between. Germline-derived CDR1 and CDR2 are LNHDA and SQIVND (reference sequence). CDR3 length: 16 amino acids. The CDR3 is CASSIDFRGGNQPQHF. The DNA of the CDR3 is TGTGCCAGTAGTATAGATTTTAGGGGTGGCAATCAGCCCCAGCATTTT.

The CDR3 DNA sequence: TGTGCCAGCAGCTCTTCGGGATACTCTGGAAACACCATATATTTT. As protein: CASSSSGYSGNTIYF. This chain uses TRBV9 with TRBJ1-3; no clear D gene. CDR3 length: 15 residues. Per the germline V gene, CDR1 is SGDLS and CDR2 is YYNGEE. Deletions cut 4 bases from V and 0 bases from J, with 11 bases between.

The chain employs TRBV7-8 and TRBJ2-1; D gene ambiguous. Germline-derived CDR1 and CDR2 are SGHVS and FQNEAQ. CDR3 length: 12 amino acids. V lost 5 bases and J 8 bases, leaving 10 bases between the germline ends. The CDR3 sequence is CASSTDRDEQFF. For the CDR3, the DNA is TGTGCCAGCAGCACAGATAGAGATGAGCAGTTCTTC.